This paragraph reports one TCR beta chain. Healthy HIV-negative adults without recent acute infections or vaccinations served as donors. The data originate from a study of shared clonotypes between healthy human individuals. Clones were read by immunoSEQ multiplex PCR, and TCRdb kept only the in-frame ones, dropping some. Among millions of clones, 85% to 95% were seen once, and the ten largest hold 0.13%. The CDR3 length is 13 residues. In germline, CDR1 is MNHNS, CDR2 SASEGT. V was trimmed by 0 bases and J by 6 bases, leaving 8 bases between them. Material for sequencing was naive CD4+ T cells sorted from blood. Subset here: CD45RA+ positively selected. The sequence was collected from a man younger than 35 in good health. The chain combines TRBV6-1 with TRBJ1-2; D unresolved. CDR3 loop: CASSEAFQHGYTF. The CDR3 DNA is TGTGCCAGCAGTGAAGCTTTTCAACATGGCTACACCTTC.